This TCR beta chain originates from a study of shared clonotypes between healthy human individuals. Background on the study: CD4 naive cells filled three plates per donor, CD4 memory three, CD8 naive two and CD8 memory one.

Trimming cost V 3 bases and J 8 bases; bases outside gene matches: 17. The germline gives CDR1 KGHSH, CDR2 LQKENI. The CDR3 has 17 residues. The protocol was immunoSEQ multiplex PCR, while the TCRdb copy is restricted to in-frame clones and leaves out a portion. The data show around 1.1 million clones, about 80% seen once. Study-wide results and caveats: Sorted-subset samples were not fully sequenced, rarefaction indicated.

As regards this clone: No antigen is known for it.

The V gene is TRBV18, the J gene TRBJ1-2, with 8 bases identical to TRBD1. The sequence derives from a man aged 18 to 30 in good health. Some clones in this sample may be carry-over from other donors' samples. Sequencing was performed on memory CD4+ T cells from PBMCs. Subset specified: CD45RA-negative fraction. CDR3 nucleotide sequence: TGTGCCAGCTCACCTGGAGTGATAAGGACAGGGAAGGAGGGCTACACCTTC. Amino acid sequence: CASSPGVIRTGKEGYTF.